Following are 20 T cell receptor beta chains from one sample sequenced in a study of T cell changes during pregnancy in multiple sclerosis. Profiled with immunoSEQ multiplex PCR; TCRdb holds only in-frame clones, not every one. The sample has 20,000 to 25,000 clones, roughly 87% seen once; the top ten hold more than 7.5%. The sequencing used CD8+ T cells from peripheral blood mononuclear cells, collected after pregnancy. Source of these receptors: a female donor with multiple sclerosis, enrolled in a pregnancy study.

The V call is TRBV27, the J call TRBJ2-7; the match to TRBD1 covers 8 bases. Germline-derived CDR1 and CDR2 are MNHEY and SMNVEV (reference sequence). This CDR3 comprises 16 residues. Trimming at V came to 6 bases and at J to 0 bases, leaving 10 bases not matched to a gene. Written as DNA, the CDR3 is TGTGCCAGCAGCTTTTCACAGGGGGATTCCTCCTACGAGCAGTACTTC. Translating it yields CASSFSQGDSSYEQYF.

The J gene is TRBJ2-1, the V gene TRBV6-1, with 8 bases identical to TRBD2. V dropped 2 bases and J dropped 8; count of bases not matched to a gene: 8. This CDR3 has 15 amino acids. Looked up from germline, CDR1 is MNHNS and CDR2 is SASEGT. CDR3 protein: CASSESTGGADEQFF. The CDR3 nucleotides read TGTGCCAGCAGTGAATCTACGGGAGGGGCGGATGAGCAGTTCTTC.

The rearrangement uses TRBV19 and TRBJ2-7; TRBD1 is a possible D gene (5 bases). The CDR3 runs 15 residues. Trimming removed 3 bases at V and 2 bases at J, with 14 bases between. The V gene's germline CDR1 is LNHDA and CDR2 SQIVND (reference sequence). Here the CDR3 DNA reads TGTGCCAGTAGTATCTACACAGGTGAAACCTACGAGCAGTACTTC. Amino acids: CASSIYTGETYEQYF.

The CDR3 DNA reads TGTGCCAGCAGCTTGGAGGTCTCTTGGCGGGAGGGCCTGGATGAGCAGTTCTTC. Translating gives CASSLEVSWREGLDEQFF. The chain links TRBV7-2 to TRBJ2-1; the match to TRBD2 covers 9 bases. Germline lookup yields CDR1 SGHTA and CDR2 FQGNSA. The CDR3 runs to 18 residues. Trimming at V came to 3 bases and at J to 8 bases, leaving 17 bases not matched to a gene.

V and J are TRBV5-6 and TRBJ1-4; 7 bases match TRBD1. This CDR3 is built from 17 residues. Germline CDR1 reads SGHDT; CDR2 reads YYEEEE. With 0 bases clipped from V and 5 bases from J, the junction kept 10 bases outside the gene matches. The CDR3 nucleotides are TGTGCCAGCAGCTTGGTTCGGGCGGGACAGCAAAATGAAAAACTGTTTTTT. Amino acid sequence: CASSLVRAGQQNEKLFF.

J is TRBJ2-3 and V is TRBV13, with D maybe TRBD1 (6 bases). The ends were cut back, 4 bases at V and 4 bases at J, with 15 bases in the middle. This CDR3 comprises 15 residues. Germline V gives CDR1 PRHDT, CDR2 FYEKMQ (reference sequence). The CDR3 reads CASSSPSEGADTQYF. CDR3 sequence (DNA): TGTGCCAGCAGCTCTCCCTCCGAGGGGGCAGATACGCAGTATTTT.

This chain joins TRBV4-1 and TRBJ2-7, with a tentative D call TRBD1 (6 bases). The CDR3 is made up of 15 amino acids. V lost 4 bases and J 4 bases, leaving 17 bases between the germline ends. Germline V gives CDR1 MGHRA, CDR2 YSYEKL. CDR3 in amino acids: CASSPGDNPGYEQYF. CDR3 coding DNA: TGCGCCAGCAGCCCCGGGGACAACCCCGGTTACGAGCAGTACTTC.

In its sample, this clone was seen once. V is TRBV5-1 and J is TRBJ1-1, with D tentatively TRBD1 (6 bases). CDR1 is SGHRS and CDR2 is YFSETQ in the germline V gene. V was clipped by 4 bases and J by 4 bases, with 14 bases between them. The CDR3 is 14 residues long. The CDR3 loop is CASSAKQGSTEAFF. CDR3 sequence (DNA): TGCGCCAGCAGCGCCAAACAGGGTTCCACTGAAGCTTTCTTT.

This clone was found a few times. One end of the junction fails to match germline, which may point to a read error. V and J are TRBV12-5 and TRBJ2-7; no firm D call. Germline V gene sequence: CDR1 LGHNT, CDR2 FRNRAP. The CDR3 covers 11 residues. The CDR3 region has the DNA TGTGCTAGTGGTTTGTTAGGTCTGCGGTGCTTC. The encoded protein is CASGLLGLRCF.

The chain joins TRBV5-6 to TRBJ2-1; weak D call: TRBD1 (5 bases). Per germline, CDR1 SGHDT and CDR2 YYEEEE. V lost 1 base and J 4 bases, leaving 9 bases between the germline ends. The CDR3 extends over 14 amino acids. This CDR3 reads CASSLQGSYNEQFF. CDR3 nucleotides: TGTGCCAGCAGCTTGCAGGGCTCGTACAATGAGCAGTTCTTC. Based on the CDR3 plus reference TRBV5-6 and TRBJ2-1, the full variable domain is DAGVTQSPTHLIKTRGQQVTLRCSPKSGHDTVSWYQQALGQGPQFIFQYYEEEERQRGNFPDRFSGHQFPNYSSELNVNALLLGDSALYLCASSLQGSYNEQFFGPGTRLTVL.

The chain recombines TRBV6-5 with TRBJ1-4; D possibly corresponds to TRBD1 (5 bases). The CDR3 has 14 amino acids. Germline CDR1 reads MNHEY; CDR2 reads SVGAGI. V was trimmed by 2 bases and J by 8 bases, leaving 12 bases between them. Here the CDR3 reads CASSYGGVGEKLFF. Here the CDR3 DNA reads TGTGCCAGCAGTTACGGGGGGGTTGGCGAAAAACTGTTTTTT.

This chain links TRBV7-2 with TRBJ2-6; a possible D gene is TRBD1 (6 bases). The CDR3 has 18 amino acids. The germline V gene has CDR1 SGHTA and CDR2 FQGNSA. The V end was cut by 5 bases, the J end by 0 bases, with 17 bases between. This CDR3 reads CASSVDSLGRSGANVLTF. The CDR3 DNA is TGTGCCAGCAGCGTGGACAGCCTTGGGCGCTCTGGGGCCAACGTCCTGACTTTC.

This chain uses TRBV2 with TRBJ2-2, with D possibly called TRBD1 or TRBD2 (7 bases each). The CDR3 is 12 amino acids. Looked up from germline, CDR1 is SNHLY and CDR2 is FYNNEI. The germline V and J ends were trimmed by 10 bases and 7 bases, with 13 bases remaining between them. The CDR3 DNA follows: TGTGCCACCAGGGGGGGATACGGGGAGCTGTTTTTT. Amino acid sequence: CATRGGYGELFF.

This sequence joins TRBV5-1 and TRBJ2-7; 11 bases align to TRBD2. Germline V lookup: CDR1 SGHRS, CDR2 YFSETQ. With 0 bases clipped from V and 4 bases from J, the junction kept 3 bases outside the gene matches. CDR3 length equals 15 residues. The CDR3, as DNA: TGCGCCAGCAGCTTGGGGACTAGCGGGTTTTACGAGCAGTACTTC. Translated: CASSLGTSGFYEQYF.

DNA of the CDR3: TGTGCCAGCAGCTGGGGGACAGGGCGAGACGAGCAGTACTTC. Translated: CASSWGTGRDEQYF. The J gene is TRBJ2-7, the V gene TRBV11-2; 9 bases match TRBD1. Trimming at V came to 4 bases and at J to 5 bases, leaving 6 bases not matched to a gene. The CDR3 spans 14 residues. Germline loops: CDR1 SGHAT, CDR2 FQNNGV.

The chain joins TRBV9 to TRBJ2-7; TRBD2 matches at 11 bases. Trimming at V came to 2 bases and at J to 3 bases, leaving 1 base not matched to a gene. CDR3 length: 14 residues. Germline values: CDR1 SGDLS, CDR2 YYNGEE. The CDR3 nucleotides read TGTGCCAGCAGCGTCGGGACTAGCGGCTACGAGCAGTACTTC. This sequence encodes CASSVGTSGYEQYF. The variable domain in full, completed from reference TRBV9 and TRBJ2-7, reads DSGVTQTPKHLITATGQRVTLRCSPRSGDLSVYWYQQSLDQGLQFLIQYYNGEERAKGNILERFSAQQFPDLHSELNLSSLELGDSALYFCASSVGTSGYEQYFGPGTRLTVT.

This sequence joins TRBV10-3 and TRBJ1-1, with D tentatively TRBD1 (6 bases). Germline CDR1 ENHRY, CDR2 SYGVKD. The CDR3 has 13 residues. V was pared by 3 bases and J by 7 bases, with 12 bases between. The CDR3 DNA is TGTGCCATCAGTGAACAGGGAAACCTTGAAGCTTTCTTT. Protein product: CAISEQGNLEAFF.

The V call is TRBV28, the J call TRBJ1-2; D perhaps matches TRBD1 (5 bases). V lost 3 bases and J lost 5, with 10 bases in between. The CDR3 is made up of 13 amino acids. Germline CDR1 and CDR2: MDHEN and SYDVKM. The CDR3 DNA follows: TGTGCCAGCAGTTTTGGGGGGACGTATGGCTACACCTTC. The encoded protein is CASSFGGTYGYTF.

This clone came up a few times. The V and J genes are TRBV2 and TRBJ1-5; 8 bases are shared with TRBD1. The CDR3 runs to 16 residues. CDR1 and CDR2 from the germline V gene are SNHLY and FYNNEI. J lost 2 bases, V lost 2 bases, and 5 bases had no gene match. In DNA, the CDR3 is TGTGCCAGCAGTGAATGGACAGGGTTCGGCAATCAGCCCCAGCATTTT. Protein sequence: CASSEWTGFGNQPQHF.

This rearrangement joins TRBV6-1 to TRBJ1-4, with 9 positions matching TRBD1. This CDR3 spans 14 amino acids. CDR1 MNHNS and CDR2 SASEGT come from the germline V gene. V shed 6 bases and J 6 bases; nucleotides not matched to a gene: 5. CDR3 sequence reads: CASRKTGGDEKLFF. DNA for the CDR3: TGTGCCAGCAGGAAGACAGGGGGGGATGAAAAACTGTTTTTT.